This T cell receptor beta chain was profiled in a study of T-cell reconstitution after alpha-beta-depleted transplantation in children. Regarding the study as a whole: Reports say that about two months after transplant, the alpha-beta T cells came out of several hundred graft clones that had expanded.

Germline assignment: CDR1 MNHEY and CDR2 SMNVEV (reference sequence). Trimming removed 6 bases from V and 4 bases from J, with 18 bases in between. CDR3 length equals 15 residues. This clonotype was detected a few times. Its specificity is unknown. TCRbeta library construction was performed incorporating unique molecular identifiers. Via MiXCR, TCRdb re-called the PCR reads, giving one row per CDR3 protein. Here the sample spans fewer than 700,000 distinct CDR3 sequences, approximately 12% being singletons. This chain connects TRBV27 to TRBJ2-5; D unresolved. The specimen was PBMCs, mostly from graft donor cells, collected 360 days after TCRalphabeta/CD19-depleted stem cell transplant. This TCR came from a male patient younger than 18 who had a stem cell transplant for acute myeloid leukemia, so the T cells may come from the graft donor. The CDR3 DNA reads as TGTGCCAGCAGATTACAGTTTACCTCAAGAGAGACCCAGTACTTC. Translating gives CASRLQFTSRETQYF.